This T cell receptor (beta chain) was recorded in a study of cytomegalovirus exposure and HLA in healthy donors. General study findings and limits: Exclusion applied to some V segments, including TRBV6-2 and TRBV6-3, as they were indistinguishable.

As for this clone: Antigen unknown.

This PCR relied on a set of 60 Vbeta primers and 13 Jbeta primers. The assay was immunoSEQ multiplex PCR, and TCRdb's table has in-frame clones only and misses some. This repertoire includes about 65,000 clones. V was trimmed by 1 base and J by 7 bases, leaving 20 bases between them. The CDR3 totals 17 residues. Germline CDR1 and CDR2: SGHVS and FNYEAQ. Material: PBMCs. The V and J genes are TRBV7-6 and TRBJ1-3, with D possibly TRBD1 on 5 matching bases. This TCR was recovered from a boy younger than 18 in good health and CMV-seronegative. This CDR3 reads CASSLEQDRAGTNTIYF. In DNA, the CDR3 is TGTGCCAGCAGCTTAGAACAGGACCGAGCGGGTACCAACACCATATATTTT.